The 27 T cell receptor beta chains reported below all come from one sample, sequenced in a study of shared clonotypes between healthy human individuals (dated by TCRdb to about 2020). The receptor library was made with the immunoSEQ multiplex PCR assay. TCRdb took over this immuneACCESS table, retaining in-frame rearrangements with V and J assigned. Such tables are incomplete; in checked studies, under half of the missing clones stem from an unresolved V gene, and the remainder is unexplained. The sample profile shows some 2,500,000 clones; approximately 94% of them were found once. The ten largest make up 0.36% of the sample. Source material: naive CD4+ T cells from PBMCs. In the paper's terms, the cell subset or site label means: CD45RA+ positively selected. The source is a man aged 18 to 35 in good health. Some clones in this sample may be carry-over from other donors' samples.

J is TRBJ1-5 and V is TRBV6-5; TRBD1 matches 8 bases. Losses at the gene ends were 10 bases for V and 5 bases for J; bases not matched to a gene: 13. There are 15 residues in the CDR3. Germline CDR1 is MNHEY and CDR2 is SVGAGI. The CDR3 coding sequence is TGTGCCATCAACCGGGACAGGAATCTCGATCAGCCCCAGCATTTT. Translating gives CAINRDRNLDQPQHF.

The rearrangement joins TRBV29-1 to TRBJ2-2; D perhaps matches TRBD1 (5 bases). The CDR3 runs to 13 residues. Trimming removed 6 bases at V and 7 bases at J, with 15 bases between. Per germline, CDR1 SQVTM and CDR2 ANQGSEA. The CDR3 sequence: CSVLKYGHGELFF. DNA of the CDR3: TGCAGCGTCCTCAAGTATGGACACGGGGAGCTGTTTTTT.

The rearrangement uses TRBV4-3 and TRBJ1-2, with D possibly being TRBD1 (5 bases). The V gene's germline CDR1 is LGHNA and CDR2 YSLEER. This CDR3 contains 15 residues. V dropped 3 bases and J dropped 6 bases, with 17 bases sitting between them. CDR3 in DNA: TGCGCCAGCAGCCACGCCCAGCGAAGGGGCCATGGCTACACCTTC. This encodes CASSHAQRRGHGYTF.

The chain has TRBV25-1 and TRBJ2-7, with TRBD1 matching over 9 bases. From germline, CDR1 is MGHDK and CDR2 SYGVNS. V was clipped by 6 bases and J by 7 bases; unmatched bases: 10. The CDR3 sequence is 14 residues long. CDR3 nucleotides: TGTGCCAGCAGCCGGGACAGGGAGATAGGGGAGCAGTACTTC. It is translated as CASSRDREIGEQYF.

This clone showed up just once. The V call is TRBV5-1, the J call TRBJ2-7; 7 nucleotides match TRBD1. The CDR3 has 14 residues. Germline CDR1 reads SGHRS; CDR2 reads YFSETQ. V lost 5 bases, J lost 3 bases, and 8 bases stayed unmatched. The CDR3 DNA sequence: TGCGCCAGCAGACGAGCCGGGACAGTCTACGAGCAGTACTTC. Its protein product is CASRRAGTVYEQYF.

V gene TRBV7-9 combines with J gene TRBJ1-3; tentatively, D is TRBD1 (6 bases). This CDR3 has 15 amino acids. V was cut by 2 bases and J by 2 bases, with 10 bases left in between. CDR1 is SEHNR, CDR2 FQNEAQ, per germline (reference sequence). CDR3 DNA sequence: TGTGCCAGCAGCTTATGGCCAGGGGCTGGAAACACCATATATTTT. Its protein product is CASSLWPGAGNTIYF. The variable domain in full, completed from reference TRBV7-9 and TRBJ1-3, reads DTGVSQNPRHKITKRGQNVTFRCDPISEHNRLYWYRQTLGQGPEFLTYFQNEAQLEKSRLLSDRFSAERPKGSFSTLEIQRTEQGDSAMYLCASSLWPGAGNTIYFGEGSWLTVV.

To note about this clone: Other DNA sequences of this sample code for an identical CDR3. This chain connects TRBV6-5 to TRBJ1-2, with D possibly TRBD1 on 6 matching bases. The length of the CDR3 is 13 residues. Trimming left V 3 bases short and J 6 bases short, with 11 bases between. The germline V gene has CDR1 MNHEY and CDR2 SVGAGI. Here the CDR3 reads CASSYRGRDGYTF. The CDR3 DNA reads TGTGCCAGCAGTTATCGGGGGCGAGATGGCTACACCTTC.

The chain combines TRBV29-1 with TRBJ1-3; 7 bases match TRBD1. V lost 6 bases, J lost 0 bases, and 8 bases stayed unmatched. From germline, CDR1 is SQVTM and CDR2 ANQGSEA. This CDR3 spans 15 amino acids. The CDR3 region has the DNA TGCAGCGTCAAGCCGGGACAGAGCTCTGGAAACACCATATATTTT. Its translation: CSVKPGQSSGNTIYF.

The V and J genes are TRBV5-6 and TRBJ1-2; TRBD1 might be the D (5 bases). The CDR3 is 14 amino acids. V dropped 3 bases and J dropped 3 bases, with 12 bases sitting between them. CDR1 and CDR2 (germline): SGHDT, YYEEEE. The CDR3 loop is CASSSQRGYYGYTF. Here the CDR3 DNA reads TGTGCCAGCAGCTCCCAAAGGGGCTACTATGGCTACACCTTC.

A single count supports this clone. The CDR3 nucleotides read TGTGCCAGTAGTACCGCGACAGGGGACCAGCCCCAGCATTTT. As protein: CASSTATGDQPQHF. V and J are TRBV19 and TRBJ1-5; 8 nucleotides agree with TRBD1. The V gene's germline CDR1 is LNHDA and CDR2 SQIVND (reference sequence). The CDR3 has 14 amino acids. V shed 4 bases, J shed 7 bases, and the junction held 6 bases outside the gene matches. The full variable domain, with the rest looked up from reference TRBV19 and TRBJ1-5, is DGGITQSPKYLFRKEGQNVTLSCEQNLNHDAMYWYRQDPGQGLRLIYYSQIVNDFQKGDIAEGYSVSREKKESFPLTVTSAQKNPTAFYLCASSTATGDQPQHFGDGTRLSIL.

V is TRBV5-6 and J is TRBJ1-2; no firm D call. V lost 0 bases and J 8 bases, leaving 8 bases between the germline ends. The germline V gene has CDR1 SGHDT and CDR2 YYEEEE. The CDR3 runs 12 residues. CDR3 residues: CASSLEAVGYTF. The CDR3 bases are TGTGCCAGCAGCTTGGAAGCGGTCGGCTACACCTTC.

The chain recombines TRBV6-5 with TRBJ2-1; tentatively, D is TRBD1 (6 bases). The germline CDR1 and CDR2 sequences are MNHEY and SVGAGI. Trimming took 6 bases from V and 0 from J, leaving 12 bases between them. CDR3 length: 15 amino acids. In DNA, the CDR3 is TGTGCCAGCAGCCGACAGGTTAGCTCCTACAATGAGCAGTTCTTC. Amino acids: CASSRQVSSYNEQFF.

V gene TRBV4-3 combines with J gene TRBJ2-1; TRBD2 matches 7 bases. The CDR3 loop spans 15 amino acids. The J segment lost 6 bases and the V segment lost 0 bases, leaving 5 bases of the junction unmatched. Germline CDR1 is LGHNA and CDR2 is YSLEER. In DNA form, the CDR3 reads TGCGCCAGCAGCCAAGACACGGGAGGAGGCAATGAGCAGTTCTTC. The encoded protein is CASSQDTGGGNEQFF.

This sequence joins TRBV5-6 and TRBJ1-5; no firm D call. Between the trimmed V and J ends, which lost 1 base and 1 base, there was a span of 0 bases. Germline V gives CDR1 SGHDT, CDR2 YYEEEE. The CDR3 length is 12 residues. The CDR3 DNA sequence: TGTGCCAGCAGCTTGAGCAATCAGCCCCAGCATTTT. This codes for CASSLSNQPQHF.

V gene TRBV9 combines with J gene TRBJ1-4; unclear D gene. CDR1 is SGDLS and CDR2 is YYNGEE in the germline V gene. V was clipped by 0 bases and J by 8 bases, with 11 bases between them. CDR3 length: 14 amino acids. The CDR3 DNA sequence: TGTGCCAGCAGCGTAGTCCCTCTTGGAGAAAAACTGTTTTTT. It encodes CASSVVPLGEKLFF.

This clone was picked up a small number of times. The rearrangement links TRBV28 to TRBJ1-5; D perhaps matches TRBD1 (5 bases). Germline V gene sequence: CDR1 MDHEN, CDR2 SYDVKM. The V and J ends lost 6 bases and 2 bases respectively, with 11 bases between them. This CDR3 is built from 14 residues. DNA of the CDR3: TGTGCCAGCAGAATAGGGGATCGCAATCAGCCCCAGCATTTT. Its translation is CASRIGDRNQPQHF.

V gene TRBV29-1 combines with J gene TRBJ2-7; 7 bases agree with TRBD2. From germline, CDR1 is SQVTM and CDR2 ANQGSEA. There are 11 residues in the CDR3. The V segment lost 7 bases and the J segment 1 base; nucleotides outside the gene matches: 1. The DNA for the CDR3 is TGCAGCGAGGGAGGGTCCTACGAGCAGTACTTC. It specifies CSEGGSYEQYF.

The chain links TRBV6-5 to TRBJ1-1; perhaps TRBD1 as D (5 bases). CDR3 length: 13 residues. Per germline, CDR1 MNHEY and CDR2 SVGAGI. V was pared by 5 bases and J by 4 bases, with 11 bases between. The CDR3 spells CASSPGFSTEAFF. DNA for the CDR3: TGTGCCAGCAGTCCAGGGTTTTCCACTGAAGCTTTCTTT.

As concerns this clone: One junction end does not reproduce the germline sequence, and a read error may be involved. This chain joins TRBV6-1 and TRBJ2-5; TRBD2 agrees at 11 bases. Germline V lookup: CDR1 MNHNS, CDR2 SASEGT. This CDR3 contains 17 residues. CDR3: CASCEGTSGAYQETQYF. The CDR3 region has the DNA TGTGCCAGCTGTGAAGGGACTAGCGGTGCGTACCAAGAGACCCAGTACTTC.

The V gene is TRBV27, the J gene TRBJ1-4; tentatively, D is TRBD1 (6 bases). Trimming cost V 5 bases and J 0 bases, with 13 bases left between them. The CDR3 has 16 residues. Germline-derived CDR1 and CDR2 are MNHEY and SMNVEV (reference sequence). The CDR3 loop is CASSPLRGATNEKLFF. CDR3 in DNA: TGTGCCAGCAGTCCACTGAGGGGGGCAACTAATGAAAAACTGTTTTTT.

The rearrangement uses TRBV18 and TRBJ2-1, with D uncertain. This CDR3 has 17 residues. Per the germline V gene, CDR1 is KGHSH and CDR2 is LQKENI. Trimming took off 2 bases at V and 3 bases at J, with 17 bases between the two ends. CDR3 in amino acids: CASSPYKTSGDYNEQFF. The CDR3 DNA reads TGTGCCAGCTCACCATATAAGACATCTGGTGACTACAATGAGCAGTTCTTC.

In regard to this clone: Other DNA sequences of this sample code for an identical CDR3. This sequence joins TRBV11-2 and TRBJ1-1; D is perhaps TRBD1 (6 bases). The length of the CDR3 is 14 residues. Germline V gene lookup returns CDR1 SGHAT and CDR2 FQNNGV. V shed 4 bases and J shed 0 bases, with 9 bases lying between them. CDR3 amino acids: CASSSTGLNTEAFF. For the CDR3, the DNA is TGTGCCAGCAGCTCGACAGGTTTGAACACTGAAGCTTTCTTT.

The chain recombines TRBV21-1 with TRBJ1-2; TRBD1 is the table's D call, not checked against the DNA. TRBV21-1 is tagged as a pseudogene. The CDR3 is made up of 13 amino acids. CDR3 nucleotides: TGTGCCATCACAGGGGCGGCTAACTATGGCTACACCTTC. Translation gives CAITGAANYGYTF.

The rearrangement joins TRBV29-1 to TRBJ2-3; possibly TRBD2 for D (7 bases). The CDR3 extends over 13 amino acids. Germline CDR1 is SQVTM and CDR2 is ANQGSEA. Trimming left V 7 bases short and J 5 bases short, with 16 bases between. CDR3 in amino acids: CSAGGPRGDTQYF. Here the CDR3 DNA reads TGCAGCGCGGGGGGTCCCAGGGGAGATACGCAGTATTTT.

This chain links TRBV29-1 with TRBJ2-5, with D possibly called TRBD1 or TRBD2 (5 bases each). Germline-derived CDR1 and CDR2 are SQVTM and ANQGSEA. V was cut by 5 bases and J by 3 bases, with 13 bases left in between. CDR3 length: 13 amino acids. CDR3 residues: CSVKGRVKETQYF. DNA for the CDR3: TGCAGCGTTAAGGGACGGGTAAAAGAGACCCAGTACTTC.

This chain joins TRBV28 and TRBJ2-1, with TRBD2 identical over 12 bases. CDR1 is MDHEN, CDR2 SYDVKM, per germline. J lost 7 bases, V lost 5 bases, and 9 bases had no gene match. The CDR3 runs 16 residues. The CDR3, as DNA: TGTGCCAGCAGTCAACTTTGGCTAGCGGGAGGGAATGAGCAGTTCTTC. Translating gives CASSQLWLAGGNEQFF.

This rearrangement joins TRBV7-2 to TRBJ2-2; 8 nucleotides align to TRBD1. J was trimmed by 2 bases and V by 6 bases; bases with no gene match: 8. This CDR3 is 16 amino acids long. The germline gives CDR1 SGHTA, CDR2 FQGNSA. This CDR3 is CASRQGTGGNTGELFF. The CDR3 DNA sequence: TGTGCCAGCAGACAAGGAACAGGGGGAAACACCGGGGAGCTGTTTTTT.